The rows below give T cell receptor beta chains drawn from one sample of a study of identical twins. TCRdb reanalysed the 5' RACE reads using MiXCR and keeps one entry per CDR3 protein. The sample shows 520,000 or so distinct CDR3 sequences, roughly a fifth of them seen only once. These data also formed part of another study, on T cells expressing NK-cell markers.

Specimen: CD4+ T cells sorted from blood. These receptors all come from a young woman in good health. CDR3s include the opening cysteine and the closing phenylalanine or tryptophan. D genes are given only for firm matches. Clone size is not always given. Where it is, it says once, few, many or a class for expanded clones.

d_call j_call clone_size v_call cdr3_nt cdr3_aa
- TRBJ2-2 few TRBV9 TGTGCCAGCAGCCCCTTCGGCGGGGAGCTGTTTTTT CASSPFGGELFF
TRBD2 TRBJ2-7 - TRBV20-1 TGCAGCGGACTAGCGGGGGGGTCGAGCTCCTACGAGCAGTACTTC CSGLAGGSSSYEQYF
TRBD2 TRBJ2-3 - TRBV20-1 TGCAGTGCCCGACTTTGGACTAGCGGGGGAGGAGATACGCAGTATTTT CSARLWTSGGGDTQYF
TRBD2 TRBJ2-1 many TRBV20-1 TGCAGTGCGCAGAGACTAGCGGGACGGAATGAGCAGTTCTTC CSAQRLAGRNEQFF
- TRBJ2-1 - TRBV20-1 TGCAGTGCTGACGGTTATAGCTCCTACAATGAGCAGTTCTTC CSADGYSSYNEQFF
- TRBJ2-6 - TRBV5-1 TGCGCCAGCAGGGCTTCGGGGGTTAGCCCTTTCTCTGGGGCCAACGTCCTGACTTTC CASRASGVSPFSGANVLTF
- TRBJ2-1 - TRBV18 TGTGCCAGCTCACCCCAGGTCTCCTACAATGAGCAGTTCTTC CASSPQVSYNEQFF
TRBD2 TRBJ2-4 - TRBV3-1 TGTGCCAGCAGCCCGACTAGCCGGGAAAACATTCAGTACTTC CASSPTSRENIQYF
TRBD1 TRBJ2-7 - TRBV7-2 TGTGCCAGCAGCCAACAGGGGGCGCGCCGGGAGCAGTACTTC CASSQQGARREQYF
- TRBJ2-1 - TRBV5-1 TGCGCCAGCAGGTCGACAGGAGGCTCCTACAATGAGCAGTTCTTC CASRSTGGSYNEQFF
- TRBJ1-1 once TRBV7-9 TGTGCCAGCCCAGCCCCTGGCACTGAAGCTTTCTTT CASPAPGTEAFF
- TRBJ2-7 few TRBV5-1 TGCGCCAGCAGCGCACAGGGTTTTTATGGAGGCGAGCAGTACTTC CASSAQGFYGGEQYF
TRBD1 TRBJ2-7 few TRBV5-1 TGCGCCAGCAGCTTGGGGACGGACAGGACTTACGAGCAGTACTTC CASSLGTDRTYEQYF
- TRBJ2-1 few TRBV12-5 TGTGCTAGCTATGGGATAGGCTCCTACAATGAGCAGTTCTTC CASYGIGSYNEQFF
- TRBJ1-1 - TRBV3-1 TGTGCCAGCAGCCCACAAAGGAGGAGGACTGAAGCTTTCTTT CASSPQRRRTEAFF
- TRBJ2-7 few TRBV20-1 TGCAGTGCTAGAGATCACAAGGGAAGCTACGAGCAGTACTTC CSARDHKGSYEQYF
TRBD2 TRBJ2-2 few TRBV20-1 TGCAGTTCGCGGCCGGCGGGAGTTTCCGGGGAGCTGTTTTTT CSSRPAGVSGELFF
TRBD2 TRBJ2-4 - TRBV6-1 TGTGCCAGCACGGCGGGAGTGTTGGCCAAAAACATTCAGTACTTC CASTAGVLAKNIQYF
- TRBJ2-3 few TRBV9 TGTGCCAGCAGCCCGAGAGGGTTCGGTTACGGCGCAGATACGCAGTATTTT CASSPRGFGYGADTQYF
- TRBJ1-5 few TRBV20-1 TGCAGTTACGCTGGGGTTGGCAATCAGCCCCAGCATTTT CSYAGVGNQPQHF
TRBD2 TRBJ2-7 - TRBV2 TGTGCCAGCATTTTCTCAAGCGGGAGTAACGACGAGCAGTACTTC CASIFSSGSNDEQYF
TRBD2 TRBJ2-5 few TRBV7-2 TGTGCCAGCAGCCCGGGGGGGCTAGCGGGTGAGACCCAGTACTTC CASSPGGLAGETQYF
- TRBJ1-2 few TRBV7-2 TGTGCCAGCAGCTCCCTAGGACAGCGCACTAACTATGGCTACACCTTC CASSSLGQRTNYGYTF
TRBD1 TRBJ2-4 many TRBV29-1 TGCAGCGTTGAAAGTGTCCAGGGGGCAAGATCACCGAACATTCAGTACTTC CSVESVQGARSPNIQYF
- TRBJ2-1 - TRBV6-1 TGTGCCACCTACAGGCAATCCTACAATGAGCAGTTCTTC CATYRQSYNEQFF
TRBD1 TRBJ1-6 few TRBV7-3 TGTGCCAGCAGCTTAATTTCAGGGGGTCATTCACCCCTCCACTTT CASSLISGGHSPLHF
- TRBJ1-1 few TRBV5-1 TGCGCCAGCAGACCCGTTGCGAACACTGAAGCTTTCTTT CASRPVANTEAFF
- TRBJ1-1 few TRBV10-3 TGTGCCATCAGGAGGGACACTGAAGCTTTCTTT CAIRRDTEAFF
- TRBJ1-1 - TRBV7-2 TGTGCCAGCAGCTTAGTAGGCCAGGGTCGAACTGAAGCTTTCTTT CASSLVGQGRTEAFF
- TRBJ1-3 few TRBV6-5 TGTGCCAGCAGTTATCAGGGTCTATCCTCTGGAAACACCATATATTTT CASSYQGLSSGNTIYF
- TRBJ2-7 few TRBV6-2/TRBV6-3 TGTGCCAGCAGTACACCCTATTCCACCCTCGAGCAGTACTTC CASSTPYSTLEQYF
- TRBJ1-3 few TRBV5-1 TGCGCCAGCAGCCTGGAGGCAGGGAACGCCGCTGGAAACACCATATATTTT CASSLEAGNAAGNTIYF
- TRBJ2-1 many TRBV24-1 TGTGCCACCAGTGATGGGGTCTCGGGGGCATACAATGAGCAGTTCTTC CATSDGVSGAYNEQFF
- TRBJ1-3 once TRBV12-3/TRBV12-4 TGTGCCAGCAGTCCCTGGGCGACCTCTGGAAACACCATATATTTT CASSPWATSGNTIYF
- TRBJ2-1 - TRBV12-3/TRBV12-4 TGTGCCAGCAGGGAGAGGGTCTCCTACAATGAGCAGTTCTTC CASRERVSYNEQFF
TRBD2 TRBJ2-2 - TRBV5-5 TGTGCCAGCAGCCAAGGAGCGGGAGATTGGACCGGGGAGCTGTTTTTT CASSQGAGDWTGELFF
- TRBJ1-2 - TRBV7-8 TGTGCCAGCAGCCCGGGACGGGCATACTATGGCTACACCTTC CASSPGRAYYGYTF
- TRBJ2-7 - TRBV20-1 TGCAGTGCTGCTCGAATCCCGGGCCGAACCTACGAGCAGTACTTC CSAARIPGRTYEQYF
- TRBJ2-7 - TRBV20-1 TGCAGTGCCCCGAGTGGAACGGGAGTTGTATACTACGAGCAGTACTTC CSAPSGTGVVYYEQYF
- TRBJ2-7 - TRBV29-1 TGCAGCGTTGTAGCCAGGGGAGGTCGCGAGCAGTACTTC CSVVARGGREQYF
TRBD2 TRBJ2-7 few TRBV2 TGTGCCAGCAGTGTAGAGCTAGCGGGCTACGAGCAGTACTTC CASSVELAGYEQYF
TRBD1 TRBJ2-2 few TRBV13 TGTGCCAGCAGCTTAGGCCCCCCCGACAGGGTTGACACCGGGGAGCTGTTTTTT CASSLGPPDRVDTGELFF
TRBD2 TRBJ2-2 - TRBV6-1 TGTGCCAGCAGTGAACCCGGACTAGTGATGGGGGAGCTGTTTTTT CASSEPGLVMGELFF
- TRBJ2-5 - TRBV18 TGTGCCAGCCCCCCAACTAAAGAGACCCAGTACTTC CASPPTKETQYF
- TRBJ2-3 - TRBV7-3 TGTGCCAGCAGCTTAACGAAGACTACGGATACGCAGTATTTT CASSLTKTTDTQYF
TRBD1 TRBJ1-1 - TRBV10-3 TGTGCCATCAGTGAGTTGGACAGGAGCACTGAAGCTTTCTTT CAISELDRSTEAFF